This T cell receptor beta chain was recovered during a study of blood T cell repertoires in COVID-19. Germline V gives CDR1 KGHDR, CDR2 SFDVKD. The CDR3 contains 15 residues. J lost 2 bases, V lost 3 bases, and 5 bases had no gene match. Only in-frame clones appear in the TCRdb table, and some are missing; sequencing was by immunoSEQ multiplex PCR. The sample carries about 87,000 clones, about 90% recorded once. The sequencing sample was made of peripheral blood. The TCR comes from a young man with COVID-19, enrolled during active disease. The chain has TRBV24-1 and TRBJ2-7; 8 bases align to TRBD2. The CDR3: CATSDPGGDPYEQYF. As DNA, the CDR3 is TGTGCCACCAGTGATCCCGGGGGGGACCCCTACGAGCAGTACTTC.